One sample yielded the 21 T cell receptor beta chains listed below, sequenced in a study of CD8+ T cells in alopecia areata. Sample treatment: oral pan-JAK inhibitor, 5-10 mg twice daily. Extraction of RNA preceded its reverse transcription into cDNA, which served as the sequencing template. Some clones are missing from TCRdb's copy, which holds only in-frame ones; the method was immunoSEQ multiplex PCR. This table has 90,000 to 150,000 clones, 53% appearing once. The sample here was CD4+ T cells sorted from blood, taken at week 4, from a patient treated with tofacitinib. The receptors stem from a human donor with alopecia areata.

V and J are TRBV29-1 and TRBJ2-1; 11 nucleotides match TRBD2. The V gene end was trimmed by 8 bases and the J gene end by 8 bases; junction bases not matched to a gene: 11. Germline loops: CDR1 SQVTM, CDR2 ANQGSEA. CDR3 size: 14 residues. The CDR3 coding sequence is TGCAGCTTAGGGATGACTAGCGGGGCGGATGAGCAGTTCTTC. This sequence encodes CSLGMTSGADEQFF.

This chain links TRBV30 with TRBJ2-5, with 10 bases matching TRBD1. CDR3 length equals 15 residues. Germline CDR1 GTSNPN, CDR2 SVGIG (reference sequence). V lost 2 bases, J lost 3 bases, and 6 bases stayed unmatched. CDR3 region: CAWSRWTGGKETQYF. Written as DNA, the CDR3 is TGTGCCTGGAGTCGTTGGACAGGGGGAAAAGAGACCCAGTACTTC.

This clone appeared once. The rearrangement links TRBV5-1 to TRBJ2-3; a weak D match, TRBD1 (5 bases). Germline V lookup: CDR1 SGHRS, CDR2 YFSETQ. CDR3 size: 15 residues. V was clipped by 4 bases and J by 2 bases, with 14 bases between them. The CDR3 DNA sequence: TGCGCCAGCAGCCGGGCAACTGGACACACAGATACGCAGTATTTT. Residues: CASSRATGHTDTQYF.

The chain couples TRBV29-1 to TRBJ2-3; TRBD1 matches at 7 bases. The CDR3 covers 13 residues. J was trimmed by 0 bases and V by 7 bases; bases with no gene match: 4. Germline V lookup: CDR1 SQVTM, CDR2 ANQGSEA. The CDR3 here is CSADRESTDTQYF. Written as DNA, the CDR3 is TGCAGCGCCGACAGGGAGAGCACAGATACGCAGTATTTT.

V is TRBV7-2 and J is TRBJ2-1; 9 positions match TRBD2. The CDR3 contains 16 residues. Trimming at V came to 1 base and at J to 0 bases, leaving 1 base not matched to a gene. CDR1 is SGHTA, CDR2 FQGNSA, per germline. The CDR3 DNA is TGTGCCAGCAGCTTAGTTAGCGGGGGCTCCTACAATGAGCAGTTCTTC. Amino acid sequence: CASSLVSGGSYNEQFF.

V gene TRBV2 combines with J gene TRBJ2-2, with 7 bases fitting TRBD2. Germline CDR1 reads SNHLY; CDR2 reads FYNNEI. The V segment lost 3 bases and the J segment 3 bases; nucleotides outside the gene matches: 7. This CDR3 contains 16 residues. In DNA form, the CDR3 reads TGTGCCAGCAGTGATCAGGGCGGGGGATACACCGGGGAGCTGTTTTTT. Its translation: CASSDQGGGYTGELFF.

The chain recombines TRBV29-1 with TRBJ1-1; D possibly corresponds to TRBD1 (6 bases). The V end was cut by 6 bases, the J end by 6 bases, with 20 bases between. CDR3 length: 14 amino acids. The germline gives CDR1 SQVTM, CDR2 ANQGSEA. The CDR3 region has the DNA TGCAGCGTCCAGTATGGAGGACAGCGGGCTGAAGCTTTCTTT. As protein: CSVQYGGQRAEAFF.

V gene TRBV29-1 combines with J gene TRBJ2-7; a possible D gene is TRBD1 (6 bases). V lost 3 bases to trimming and J lost 2 bases, with 11 bases between them. Germline V gives CDR1 SQVTM, CDR2 ANQGSEA. CDR3 length equals 13 residues. CDR3 sequence reads: CSVEDQGTYEQYF. Here the CDR3 DNA reads TGCAGCGTTGAGGACCAGGGGACCTACGAGCAGTACTTC.

This clone has only a few counts. The rearrangement joins TRBV30 to TRBJ2-1, with D maybe TRBD1 (6 bases). This CDR3 has 13 amino acids. The V gene's germline CDR1 is GTSNPN and CDR2 SVGIG (reference sequence). V was shortened by 6 bases and J by 4 bases, with 13 bases between the two germline ends. This CDR3 reads CACNLGQYNEQFF. CDR3 in DNA: TGTGCCTGTAATTTAGGACAGTACAATGAGCAGTTCTTC.

The V call is TRBV15, the J call TRBJ2-3, with D possibly matching TRBD2 (6 bases). The CDR3 has 17 amino acids. The V and J ends lost 0 bases and 0 bases respectively, with 13 bases between them. Looked up from germline, CDR1 is LNHNV and CDR2 is YYDKDF (reference sequence). The CDR3 DNA reads TGTGCCACCAGCAGAGAACCCCAGCGGGCGAGCACAGATACGCAGTATTTT. As protein: CATSREPQRASTDTQYF. Using reference TRBV15 and TRBJ2-3 for the parts outside the CDR3, the full variable domain is DAMVIQNPRYQVTQFGKPVTLSCSQTLNHNVMYWYQQKSSQAPKLLFHYYDKDFNNEADTPDNFQSRRPNTSFCFLDIRSPGLGDTAMYLCATSREPQRASTDTQYFGPGTRLTVL.

The V call is TRBV30, the J call TRBJ1-1; D remains ambiguous. From germline, CDR1 is GTSNPN and CDR2 SVGIG (reference sequence). This CDR3 is built from 13 residues. Trimming stripped 5 bases from V and 0 bases from J, with 10 bases between. CDR3 loop: CAWRRQMNTEAFF. In DNA form, the CDR3 reads TGTGCCTGGCGTCGTCAGATGAACACTGAAGCTTTCTTT. Together with reference TRBV30 and TRBJ1-1, the CDR3 gives the full variable domain: SQTIHQWPATLVQPVGSPLSLECTVEGTSNPNLYWYRQAAGRGLQLLFYSVGIGQISSEVPQNLSASRPQDRQFILSSKKLLLSDSGFYLCAWRRQMNTEAFFGQGTRLTVV.

This chain links TRBV5-6 with TRBJ1-1; 7 nucleotides line up with TRBD1. CDR1 is SGHDT and CDR2 is YYEEEE in the germline V gene. J gave up 4 bases and V 4 bases, and 13 bases lay outside the gene matches. This CDR3 is 16 amino acids long. DNA of the CDR3: TGTGCCAGCAGCCCTCGGCCGAGACAGGGCGGCACTGAAGCTTTCTTT. This encodes CASSPRPRQGGTEAFF.

The CDR3 sequence is CSVELRNEQYF. For the CDR3, the DNA is TGCAGCGTTGAATTGAGAAACGAGCAGTACTTC. This chain connects TRBV29-1 to TRBJ2-7; D is uncertain. CDR1 is SQVTM and CDR2 is ANQGSEA in the germline V gene. The ends were cut back, 2 bases at V and 5 bases at J, with 7 bases in the middle. The length of the CDR3 is 11 residues.

This CDR3 is CASSRLAGGQETQYF. The CDR3 nucleotides are TGTGCCAGCAGCCGACTAGCGGGGGGCCAAGAGACCCAGTACTTC. The chain carries TRBV2 and TRBJ2-5; TRBD2 matches at 13 bases. This CDR3 spans 15 amino acids. V gave up 6 bases and J gave up 1 base; unmatched junction bases: 2. CDR1 SNHLY and CDR2 FYNNEI come from the germline V gene. Complete variable domain (other parts from reference TRBV2 and TRBJ2-5): EPEVTQTPSHQVTQMGQEVILRCVPISNHLYFYWYRQILGQKVEFLVSFYNNEISEKSEIFDDQFSVERPDGSNFTLKIRSTKLEDSAMYFCASSRLAGGQETQYFGPGTRLLVL.

The chain is built from TRBV7-2 and TRBJ2-7, with 8 bases lining up with TRBD1. V trimming: 1 base; J trimming: 6 bases; junction bases outside the gene matches: 8. Germline V lookup: CDR1 SGHTA, CDR2 FQGNSA. The CDR3 runs to 15 residues. This chain's CDR3 is CASSLGGTGSREQYF. The CDR3 DNA reads as TGTGCCAGCAGCTTAGGGGGGACAGGTAGTCGCGAGCAGTACTTC.

This rearrangement joins TRBV7-3 to TRBJ2-1; 7 positions match TRBD2. Per the germline V gene, CDR1 is SGHTA and CDR2 is FQGTGA. The CDR3 extends over 13 amino acids. With 5 bases clipped from V and 4 bases from J, the junction kept 2 bases outside the gene matches. The DNA of the CDR3 is TGTGCCAGCAGCATGGGGGGGTACAATGAGCAGTTCTTC. Translating gives CASSMGGYNEQFF.

This clone showed up just a few times. The genes are TRBV29-1 and TRBJ2-5, with 10 bases aligning to TRBD2. CDR1 and CDR2 from the germline V gene are SQVTM and ANQGSEA. The CDR3 sequence is 13 residues long. The J segment lost 8 bases and the V segment lost 2 bases, leaving 5 bases of the junction unmatched. The CDR3: CSVETSGAATQYF. The CDR3 DNA reads TGCAGCGTTGAAACTAGCGGGGCCGCAACCCAGTACTTC.

The rearrangement joins TRBV30 to TRBJ1-4; 9 bases are shared with TRBD1. With V trimmed by 0 bases and J by 13 bases, 6 bases remained unmatched. Germline assignment: CDR1 GTSNPN and CDR2 SVGIG (reference sequence). This CDR3 has 13 amino acids. The CDR3 DNA is TGTGCCTGGAGTGTTCAGGACAGGGGAGTACTGTTTTTT. As protein: CAWSVQDRGVLFF.

This clone has only a few counts. This rearrangement joins TRBV27 to TRBJ1-2; D is uncertain. In germline, CDR1 is MNHEY, CDR2 SMNVEV (reference sequence). The CDR3 contains 13 residues. The V end lost 4 bases, the J end lost 4 bases, and 10 bases lay between the germline ends. The DNA of the CDR3 is TGTGCCAGCAGTTCCGGGTGGGGCTATGGCTACACCTTC. Translation gives CASSSGWGYGYTF.

The rearrangement uses TRBV5-1 and TRBJ2-3; 7 positions match TRBD1. CDR1 and CDR2 from the germline V gene are SGHRS and YFSETQ. The CDR3 runs 14 residues. V gave up 4 bases and J gave up 2 bases; unmatched junction bases: 4. The CDR3 coding sequence is TGCGCCAGCAGCCCGGGACAGAACACAGATACGCAGTATTTT. Protein product: CASSPGQNTDTQYF.

This rearrangement joins TRBV7-2 to TRBJ1-2; D is undetermined. Germline assignment: CDR1 SGHTA and CDR2 FQGNSA. The CDR3 runs 11 residues. V was cut by 3 bases and J by 9 bases, with 8 bases left in between. The CDR3 is CASSFGVSYTF. The CDR3 bases are TGTGCCAGCAGCTTCGGGGTGAGCTACACCTTC.